These 6 T cell receptor beta chains came from one sample sequenced in a study of OX40 agonist ivuxolimab in advanced cancers. Clones were read by immunoSEQ multiplex PCR, and TCRdb kept only the in-frame ones, dropping some. The sample lists about 39,000 clones, more than 85% seen once, with approximately 22% in the top ten. The sequencing used CD4+ or CD8+ T cells sorted from blood, collected in a trial of the OX40 agonist ivuxolimab. Receptors originate from an adult with an advanced solid tumor such as melanoma, head and neck, liver or kidney cancer.

In its sample, this clone was seen a few times. This chain links TRBV13 with TRBJ2-3; D is ambiguous. CDR1 is PRHDT and CDR2 is FYEKMQ in the germline V gene (reference sequence). Trimming pared 1 base from V and 0 bases from J, leaving 14 bases between. The CDR3 length is 17 residues. The CDR3 sequence: CASSLVGGPSSTDTQYF. The CDR3 DNA sequence: TGTGCCAGCAGCTTAGTCGGTGGGCCATCTAGCACAGATACGCAGTATTTT.

The rearrangement links TRBV7-9 to TRBJ2-4; no firm D call. Germline lookup yields CDR1 SEHNR and CDR2 FQNEAQ (reference sequence). CDR3 length: 14 amino acids. The V and J ends lost 5 bases and 0 bases respectively, with 8 bases between them. CDR3 coding DNA: TGTGCCAGCAGCCCTGGGATAGCCAAAAACATTCAGTACTTC. Translated: CASSPGIAKNIQYF.

This chain joins TRBV7-9 and TRBJ2-7, with D possibly TRBD1 on 6 matching bases. Germline CDR1 and CDR2: SEHNR and FQNEAQ (reference sequence). This CDR3 comprises 15 residues. Trimming took off 5 bases at V and 3 bases at J, with 17 bases between the two ends. The CDR3: CASSIPGHPHYEQYF. The CDR3 DNA reads as TGTGCCAGCAGCATACCGGGACACCCTCACTACGAGCAGTACTTC.

This clone was detected only once. CDR3 amino acids: CASSWTRTDTQYF. CDR3 nucleotide sequence: TGCGCCAGCAGCTGGACACGCACAGATACGCAGTATTTT. The chain carries TRBV5-1 and TRBJ2-3, with D possibly TRBD1 on 5 matching bases. This CDR3 has 13 residues. Per the germline V gene, CDR1 is SGHRS and CDR2 is YFSETQ. Trimming cost V 3 bases and J 1 base, with 6 bases left between them.

The table lists this clone with a count of one. This chain connects TRBV29-1 to TRBJ2-7; D perhaps matches TRBD1 (5 bases). The CDR3 is 13 residues long. From germline, CDR1 is SQVTM and CDR2 ANQGSEA. V was shortened by 4 bases and J by 0 bases, with 10 bases between the two germline ends. The DNA for the CDR3 is TGCAGCGTTGCCTCAGGGTTCTCCTACGAGCAGTACTTC. Its translation is CSVASGFSYEQYF.

J is TRBJ2-7 and V is TRBV10-2; 10 nucleotides match TRBD1. This CDR3 is 17 amino acids long. The germline CDR1 and CDR2 sequences are WSHSY and SAAADI. Germline trimming cut 6 bases from V and 0 bases from J; bases unmatched to any gene: 11. CDR3 sequence: CASRPGQGETLSYEQYF. CDR3 nucleotide sequence: TGCGCCAGCAGGCCCGGACAGGGGGAGACTCTCTCCTACGAGCAGTACTTC.